This is a list of T cell receptor beta chains from one sample in a study of read filtering for tumor transcriptome and immune sequencing. TCRdb re-called the reads with MiXCR, one entry per CDR3 protein. The repertoire holds around 35,000 distinct CDR3 sequences, with about an eighth as singletons. The sample was a population of CD138-negative cells sorted from bone marrow. The receptor source for this set is a donor over 35 with multiple myeloma. Both conserved end residues are part of each CDR3.

V gene	CDR3 length	J gene	CDR3 protein
TRBV29-1	13	TRBJ2-1	CSVEKREDYEQLF
TRBV6-6	15	TRBJ1-1	CASSSQQGLGSRAFF
TRBV7-3	16	TRBJ2-1	CASSSVAGGPGDEQFF
TRBV6-5	13	TRBJ2-1	CASSYRYRDEQFF
TRBV5-6	13	TRBJ1-1	CASSFLWDTEAFF
TRBV20-1	17	TRBJ1-5	CSARDGTSVGSNQPQHF
TRBV7-9	15	TRBJ2-7	CASSHTGTGGNEQYF
TRBV20-1	12	TRBJ2-4	CSASWATDIQYF
TRBV6-2/TRBV6-3	12	TRBJ2-1	CASSQTAFGQFF
TRBV5-1	13	TRBJ2-5	CASGQGARETQYF
TRBV20-1	13	TRBJ1-2	CSARLGQGSGYTF
TRBV30	14	TRBJ2-2	CAWSVNQNTGELFF